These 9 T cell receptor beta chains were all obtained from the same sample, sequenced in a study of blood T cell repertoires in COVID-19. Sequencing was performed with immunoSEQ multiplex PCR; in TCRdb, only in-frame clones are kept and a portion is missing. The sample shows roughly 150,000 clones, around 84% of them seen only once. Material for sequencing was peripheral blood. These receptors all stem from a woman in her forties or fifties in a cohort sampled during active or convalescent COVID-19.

This CDR3 is CSVGTGLEGYTF. DNA of the CDR3: TGCAGCGTTGGTACCGGTTTGGAGGGCTACACCTTC. This chain connects TRBV29-1 to TRBJ1-2; D is unresolved. The CDR3 is made up of 12 amino acids. V dropped 4 bases and J dropped 8 bases, with 14 bases sitting between them. Germline CDR1 is SQVTM and CDR2 is ANQGSEA.

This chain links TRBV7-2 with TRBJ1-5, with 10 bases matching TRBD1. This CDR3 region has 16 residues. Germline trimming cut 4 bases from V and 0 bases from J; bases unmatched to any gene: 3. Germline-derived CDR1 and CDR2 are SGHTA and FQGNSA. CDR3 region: CASSWGQGFSNQPQHF. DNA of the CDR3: TGTGCCAGCAGCTGGGGACAGGGGTTTAGCAATCAGCCCCAGCATTTT.

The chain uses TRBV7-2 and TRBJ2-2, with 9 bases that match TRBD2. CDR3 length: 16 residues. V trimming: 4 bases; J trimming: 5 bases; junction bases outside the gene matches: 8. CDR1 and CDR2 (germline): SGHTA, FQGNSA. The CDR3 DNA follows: TGTGCCAGCAGCTCCGCGGGGGGGCCAAGTACCGGGGAGCTGTTTTTT. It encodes CASSSAGGPSTGELFF.

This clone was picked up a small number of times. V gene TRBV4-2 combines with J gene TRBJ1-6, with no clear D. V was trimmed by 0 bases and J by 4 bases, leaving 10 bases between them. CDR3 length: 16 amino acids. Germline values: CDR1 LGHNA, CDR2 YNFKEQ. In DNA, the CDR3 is TGTGCCAGCAGCCAAGACCACAGCCAGTATAATTCACCCCTCCACTTT. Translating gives CASSQDHSQYNSPLHF.

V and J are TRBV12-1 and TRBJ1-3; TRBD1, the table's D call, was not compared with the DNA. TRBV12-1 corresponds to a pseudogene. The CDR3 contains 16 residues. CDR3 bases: TGTGCCAGCAGCTGCGCCAGGACAGGGTCTGGAAACACCATATATTTT. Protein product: CASSCARTGSGNTIYF.

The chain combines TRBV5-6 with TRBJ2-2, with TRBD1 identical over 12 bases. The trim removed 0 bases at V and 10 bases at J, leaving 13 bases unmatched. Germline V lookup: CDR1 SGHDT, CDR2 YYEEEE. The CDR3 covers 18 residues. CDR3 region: CASSLEGVGQGAVVELFF. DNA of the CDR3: TGTGCCAGCAGCTTGGAGGGCGTGGGACAGGGGGCAGTTGTGGAGCTGTTTTTT. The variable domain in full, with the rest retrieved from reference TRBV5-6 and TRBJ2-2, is DAGVTQSPTHLIKTRGQQVTLRCSPKSGHDTVSWYQQALGQGPQFIFQYYEEEERQRGNFPDRFSGHQFPNYSSELNVNALLLGDSALYLCASSLEGVGQGAVVELFFGEGSRLTVL.

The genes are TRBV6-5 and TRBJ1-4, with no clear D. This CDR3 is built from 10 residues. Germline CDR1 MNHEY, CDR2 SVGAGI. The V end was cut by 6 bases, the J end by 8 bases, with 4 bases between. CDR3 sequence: CASSLEKLFF. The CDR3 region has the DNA TGTGCCAGCAGCCTCGAAAAACTGTTTTTT.

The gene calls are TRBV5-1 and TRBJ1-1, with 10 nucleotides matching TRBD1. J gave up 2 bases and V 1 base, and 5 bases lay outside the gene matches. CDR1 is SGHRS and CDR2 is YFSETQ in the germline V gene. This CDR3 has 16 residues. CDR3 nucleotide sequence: TGCGCCAGCAGCTTGTTGACAGGGGGCGGAAACACTGAAGCTTTCTTT. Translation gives CASSLLTGGGNTEAFF.

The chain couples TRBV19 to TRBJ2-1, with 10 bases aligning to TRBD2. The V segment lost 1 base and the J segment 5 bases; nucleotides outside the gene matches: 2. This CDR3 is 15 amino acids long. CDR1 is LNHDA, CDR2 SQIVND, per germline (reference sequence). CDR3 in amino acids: CASSIGTSGHNEQFF. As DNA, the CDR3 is TGTGCCAGTAGTATAGGGACTAGCGGCCACAATGAGCAGTTCTTC.